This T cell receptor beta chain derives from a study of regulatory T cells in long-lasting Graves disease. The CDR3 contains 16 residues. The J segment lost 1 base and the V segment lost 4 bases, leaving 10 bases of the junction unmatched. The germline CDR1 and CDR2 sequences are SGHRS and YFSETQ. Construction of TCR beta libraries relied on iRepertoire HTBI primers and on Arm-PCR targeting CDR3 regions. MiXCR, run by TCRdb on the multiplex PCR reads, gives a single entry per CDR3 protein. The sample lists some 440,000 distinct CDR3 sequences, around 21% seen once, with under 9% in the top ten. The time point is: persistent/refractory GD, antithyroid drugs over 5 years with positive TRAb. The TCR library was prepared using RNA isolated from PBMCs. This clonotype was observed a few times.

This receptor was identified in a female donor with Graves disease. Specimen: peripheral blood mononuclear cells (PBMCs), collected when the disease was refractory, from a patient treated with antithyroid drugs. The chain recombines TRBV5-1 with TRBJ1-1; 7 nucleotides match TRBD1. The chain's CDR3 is CASSPIVGTANTEAFF. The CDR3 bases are TGCGCCAGCAGCCCGATCGTGGGGACAGCGAACACTGAAGCTTTCTTT.